Below, one TCR beta chain is given with its context. Its antigen is unidentified. The data derive from a study of blood T cells in healthy people across ages. Germline CDR1 and CDR2: DFQATT and SNEGSKA (reference sequence). Trimming took off 3 bases at V and 5 bases at J, with 10 bases between the two ends. This CDR3 region has 12 residues. The donors, aged roughly 6 to 90, were healthy Caucasians from Russia. PCR was performed a second time for 7 to 11 cycles using a sample-barcoded 5' primer and a J-beta primer mix. Each single sample gave us at least 2.5 million CDR3-containing paired-end reads. In TCRdb, the 5' RACE reads were re-called with MiXCR into one record per CDR3 protein. The sample consists of some 1.8 million distinct CDR3 sequences, roughly two fifths of them appearing once. Study-wide results and limits: Age brought a roughly linear fall in TCR beta diversity measured per million T cells. Researchers deemed the diversity estimates from one million T cells underestimates.

The chain carries TRBV20-1 and TRBJ1-2, with D hard to call. The sequencing input was blood. This TCR was recovered from a human donor in good health. DNA of the CDR3: TGCAGTGCTAGCGGCAGCTATTATGGCTACACCTTC. The encoded protein is CSASGSYYGYTF.